A single sample is the source of the 11 T cell receptor beta chains below, sequenced in a study of T-cell reconstitution after alpha-beta-depleted transplantation in children. Unique molecular identifiers featured in how the TCRbeta library was prepared. Each CDR3 protein gets one entry after TCRdb re-called the PCR reads with MiXCR. The sample carries approximately 980,000 distinct CDR3 sequences, around 30% recorded once. The input for sequencing was PBMCs, mostly from graft donor cells, taken 360 days after TCRalphabeta/CD19-depleted stem cell transplant. These receptors all come from a boy younger than two who had a stem cell transplant for SCID, so the T cells may come from the graft donor.

The rearrangement joins TRBV3-1 to TRBJ2-5; weak D call: TRBD2 (5 bases). The germline gives CDR1 LGHDT, CDR2 YNNKEL (reference sequence). V dropped 2 bases and J dropped 4 bases, with 14 bases sitting between them. The CDR3 totals 15 residues. DNA for the CDR3: TGTGCCAGCAGCCAACTGACCGTGGGGAGAGAGACCCAGTACTTC. This sequence encodes CASSQLTVGRETQYF.

This clonotype was counted at least ten times. An end of the junction differs from the germline gene, which may be a read error. The V and J genes are TRBV5-1 and TRBJ2-7, with D tentatively TRBD2 (6 bases). Germline CDR1 and CDR2: SGHRS and YFSETQ. The CDR3 consists of 13 residues. CDR3 in DNA: TGTGCCAGCAGTTTAGCGGAGGGTTACGAGCAGTACTTC. Translating gives CASSLAEGYEQYF.

This clonotype was recorded many times. This chain links TRBV27 with TRBJ2-7, with TRBD1 identical over 9 bases. CDR1 MNHEY and CDR2 SMNVEV come from the germline V gene (reference sequence). The V gene end was trimmed by 3 bases and the J gene end by 2 bases; junction bases not matched to a gene: 5. This CDR3 spans 15 amino acids. For the CDR3, the DNA is TGTGCCAGCAGTTTCGGGACAGGGCCAACCTACGAGCAGTACTTC. Translating it yields CASSFGTGPTYEQYF.

The chain combines TRBV9 with TRBJ2-1; a possible D gene is TRBD1 (6 bases). The ends were cut back, 2 bases at V and 4 bases at J, with 13 bases in the middle. CDR3 length equals 15 residues. Germline V gives CDR1 SGDLS, CDR2 YYNGEE. This CDR3 is CASSVGAGVYNEQFF. The DNA of the CDR3 is TGTGCCAGCAGCGTCGGGGCAGGGGTTTACAATGAGCAGTTCTTC. Drawing the rest from reference TRBV9 and TRBJ2-1, the complete variable domain is DSGVTQTPKHLITATGQRVTLRCSPRSGDLSVYWYQQSLDQGLQFLIQYYNGEERAKGNILERFSAQQFPDLHSELNLSSLELGDSALYFCASSVGAGVYNEQFFGPGTRLTVL.

This clonotype was counted only a few times. The V gene is TRBV28, the J gene TRBJ2-5; TRBD2 matches at 7 bases. This CDR3 is 16 amino acids long. V dropped 7 bases and J dropped 4; count of bases not matched to a gene: 15. Looked up from germline, CDR1 is MDHEN and CDR2 is SYDVKM. The CDR3 loop reads CASTYQYRGVRETQYF. The CDR3 bases are TGTGCCAGCACCTATCAGTACCGGGGGGTGAGAGAGACCCAGTACTTC.

This rearrangement joins TRBV12-3 or TRBV12-4 to TRBJ2-6, with TRBD1 matching 9 bases. Trimming took 6 bases from V and 0 from J; bases not matched to a gene: 12. CDR3 length: 19 residues. CDR3 loop: CASSIRGRDRDSGANVLTF. The DNA of the CDR3 is TGTGCCAGCAGCATTAGGGGGCGGGACAGGGACTCTGGGGCCAACGTCCTGACTTTC.

This clonotype turned up a few times. The genes are TRBV18 and TRBJ2-7; 13 nucleotides line up with TRBD2. The germline gives CDR1 KGHSH, CDR2 LQKENI. Unmatched junction bases numbered 5, after V lost 6 bases and J lost 3 bases. This CDR3 spans 15 amino acids. In nucleotides, the CDR3 is TGTGCCAGCTCCCAGGGACTAGCGGGGTACTACGAGCAGTACTTC. Its translation: CASSQGLAGYYEQYF.

Here the CDR3 reads CASRNRGTNEKLFF. DNA of the CDR3: TGCGCCAGCAGGAACAGGGGAACTAATGAAAAACTGTTTTTT. This chain uses TRBV5-1 with TRBJ1-4, with TRBD1 matching over 7 bases. Trimming cost V 5 bases and J 1 base; bases outside gene matches: 2. There are 14 residues in the CDR3. CDR1 SGHRS and CDR2 YFSETQ come from the germline V gene.

A few counts support this clonotype. The genes are TRBV6-5 and TRBJ2-3; D is ambiguous. This CDR3 has 14 amino acids. Germline V gene data show CDR1 as MNHEY and CDR2 as SVGAGI. Trimming shortened V by 4 bases and J by 2 bases, and 10 bases separated the two germline ends. The CDR3 nucleotides read TGTGCCAGCAGTTCACATCTATCCACAGATACGCAGTATTTT. It encodes CASSSHLSTDTQYF.

V is TRBV20-1 and J is TRBJ2-7; TRBD1 might be the D (5 bases). Germline V lookup: CDR1 DFQATT, CDR2 SNEGSKA (reference sequence). V was shortened by 3 bases and J by 7 bases, with 19 bases between the two germline ends. The CDR3 has 14 residues. DNA for the CDR3: TGCAGTGCTAGTCGGGCATCGCCCTCAGGGGAGCAGTACTTC. Residues: CSASRASPSGEQYF.

V gene TRBV27 combines with J gene TRBJ2-2, with no clear D. The CDR3 extends over 16 amino acids. Germline V lookup: CDR1 MNHEY, CDR2 SMNVEV (reference sequence). Between the trimmed V and J ends, which lost 0 bases and 0 bases, there was a span of 8 bases. The CDR3 region is CASSLSRQANTGELFF. The DNA for the CDR3 is TGTGCCAGCAGTTTATCTAGGCAGGCGAACACCGGGGAGCTGTTTTTT.